What follows describes a single T cell receptor (beta chain). Relapses following autologous stem cell transplantation were seen in all patients, with brentuximab vedotin exposure varying. The entry originates in a study of PD-1 blockade in classical Hodgkin lymphoma. Background on the study: The patients were dosed with nivolumab 3 mg/kg, infused intravenously every 2 weeks.

The V end was cut by 6 bases, the J end by 6 bases, with 15 bases between. This CDR3 has 14 residues. Germline V CDR1 and CDR2: SNHLY, FYNNEI. Measured with immunoSEQ multiplex PCR; TCRdb has only the in-frame clones, and not every one. In the table there are about 37,000 clones, approximately 86% of which are singletons. The V and J genes are TRBV2 and TRBJ1-5; no clear D. Here the sequenced sample was peripheral blood mononuclear cells (PBMCs), taken before the second cycle of nivolumab. The source of this sequence is a human donor with classical Hodgkin lymphoma. The CDR3: CASSGKEIAQPQHF. The DNA for the CDR3 is TGTGCCAGCAGCGGGAAGGAAATAGCTCAGCCCCAGCATTTT.